This T cell receptor beta chain was retrieved from a study of T cell repertoires in cytomegalovirus infection. Study details: Shared public TCR beta signatures pointed to both CMV infection and a matching HLA type.

Study-level points and caveats: Ex vivo responses were dominated by HLA-C-restricted CMV-specific TCR beta clonotypes.

This clonotype showed up many times. Its cognate antigen is unknown. From germline, CDR1 is SGHVS and CDR2 FNYEAQ. Trimming cost V 5 bases and J 4 bases; bases outside gene matches: 16. The CDR3 covers 17 residues. Each CDR3 protein gets one entry after TCRdb re-called the reads with MiXCR. The table has over 300,000 distinct CDR3 sequences, around a tenth seen once. The J gene is TRBJ2-7, the V gene TRBV7-6; TRBD2 matches at 8 bases. This clonotype was sampled from a human donor in good health (CMV status not recorded). Some clones in this sample may be carry-over from other donors' samples. Source material: PBMCs. Here the CDR3 reads CASSRTGGANRLYEQYF. DNA for the CDR3: TGTGCCAGCAGCCGAACGGGGGGGGCGAACCGACTATACGAGCAGTACTTC. Combining the CDR3 with reference TRBV7-6 and TRBJ2-7 gives the whole variable domain GAGVSQSPRYKVTKRGQDVALRCDPISGHVSLYWYRQALGQGPEFLTYFNYEAQQDKSGLPNDRFSAERPEGSISTLTIQRTEQRDSAMYRCASSRTGGANRLYEQYFGPGTRLTVT.